A selection of T cell receptor beta chains follows, all from one sample in a study of T-cell memory formation after mild COVID-19. TCRdb processed the 5' RACE reads anew with MiXCR; each CDR3 protein has one entry. The data contain more than 250,000 distinct CDR3 sequences, 15% to 20% of them singletons. The sequencing sample was made of PBMCs or a T cell subset sorted from them (not recorded which). The receptors were gathered from a man aged 18 to 35 who had mild COVID-19 (a few samples of this study predate the infection). Cell type and time point are not known. Each CDR3 is given with its conserved first and last residue. The order of the fields is D gene, V gene, CDR3 protein. A D gene is named only where the DNA matches it firmly.

D: NA
V: TRBV5-4
CDR3: CASSSDLQGHGYTF

D: NA
V: TRBV11-2
CDR3: CASSLRPTNSPLHF

D: TRBD1
V: TRBV6-1
CDR3: CASSEEAGDSSYEQYF

D: TRBD1
V: TRBV12-3/TRBV12-4
CDR3: CASKLGTANTEAFF

D: NA
V: TRBV12-5
CDR3: CASGLYFTDTQYF

D: NA
V: TRBV30
CDR3: CAWGSSYEQYF

D: NA
V: TRBV5-6
CDR3: CASIVNPGANTEAFF

D: NA
V: TRBV6-6
CDR3: CASSFRHPGTLDSYEQYF

D: TRBD1
V: TRBV14
CDR3: CASSTLGGAEQFF

D: NA
V: TRBV6-2/TRBV6-3
CDR3: CASSRRLYEQYF

D: TRBD1
V: TRBV5-1
CDR3: CASSLRTGGDEKLFF

D: TRBD2
V: TRBV4-1
CDR3: CASSPGLGRDTQYF

D: NA
V: TRBV5-1
CDR3: CASSPDRITDTQYF

D: NA
V: TRBV5-1
CDR3: CASSLDGSQPQHF

D: NA
V: TRBV10-2
CDR3: CASSGTRALKGAQHF

D: NA
V: TRBV5-1
CDR3: CASSASGGTDTQYF

D: NA
V: TRBV18
CDR3: CASSRDGRGNTIYF

D: TRBD1
V: TRBV23-1
CDR3: CASSQSSRGLGGYTF

D: NA
V: TRBV7-8
CDR3: CASSATRGIAKNIQYF

D: NA
V: TRBV6-2/TRBV6-3
CDR3: CASSYGGGLGQPQHF

D: NA
V: TRBV7-2
CDR3: CASSLQGTYNEQFF

D: TRBD1
V: TRBV15
CDR3: CATSRQQGANTGELFF

D: TRBD1
V: TRBV19
CDR3: CASRPGQSYGYTF

D: NA
V: TRBV4-2
CDR3: CASSQGISPVNEQFF

D: NA
V: TRBV29-1
CDR3: CSVGPGGTDTQYF

D: TRBD2
V: TRBV5-1
CDR3: CASSIAGGQGETQYF

D: NA
V: TRBV7-2
CDR3: CASSPMGNTEAFF

D: NA
V: TRBV20-1
CDR3: CSARQPGSDYGYTF

D: NA
V: TRBV6-5
CDR3: CASSYEGAGSPLHF

D: NA
V: TRBV10-3
CDR3: CAIRVGDEQYF

D: NA
V: TRBV18
CDR3: CASSPGYRNQPQHF

D: NA
V: TRBV6-2/TRBV6-3
CDR3: CASSYLRTNTGELFF

D: NA
V: TRBV4-1
CDR3: CASSQVLDGVKTQYF

D: TRBD2
V: TRBV4-3
CDR3: CASSQDAAGGPGEQFF

D: NA
V: TRBV4-3
CDR3: CASSQVGGGYGYTF

D: NA
V: TRBV5-1
CDR3: CASSFDSLDTEAFF

D: NA
V: TRBV7-2
CDR3: CASSRANRDGYTF

D: TRBD1
V: TRBV9
CDR3: CASSVGTGLVHTQYF

D: NA
V: TRBV9
CDR3: CASSVAREGGSTEAFF

D: NA
V: TRBV6-5
CDR3: CASSTASLPQYF

D: TRBD1
V: TRBV6-6
CDR3: CATLRDRAIVDTQYF

D: TRBD2
V: TRBV7-9
CDR3: CASSEGLASIDEQFF